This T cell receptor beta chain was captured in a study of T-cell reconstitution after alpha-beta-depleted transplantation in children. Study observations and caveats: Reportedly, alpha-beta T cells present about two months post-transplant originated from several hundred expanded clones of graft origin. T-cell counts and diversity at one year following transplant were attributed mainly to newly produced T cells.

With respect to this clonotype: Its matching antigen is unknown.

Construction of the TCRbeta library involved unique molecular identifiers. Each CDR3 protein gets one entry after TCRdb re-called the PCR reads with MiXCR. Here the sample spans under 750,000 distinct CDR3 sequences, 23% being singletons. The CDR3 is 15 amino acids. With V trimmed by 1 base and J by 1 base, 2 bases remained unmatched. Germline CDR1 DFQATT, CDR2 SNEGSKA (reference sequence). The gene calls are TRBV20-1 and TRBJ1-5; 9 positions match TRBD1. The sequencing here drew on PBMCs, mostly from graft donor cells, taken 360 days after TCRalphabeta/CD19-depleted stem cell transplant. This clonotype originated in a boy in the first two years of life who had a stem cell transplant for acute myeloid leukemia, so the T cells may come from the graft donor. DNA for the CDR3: TGCAGTGCTAGAGGACAGGGGGGAAGCAATCAGCCCCAGCATTTT. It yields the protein CSARGQGGSNQPQHF.